What follows are 20 T cell receptor beta chains derived from one specimen sequenced in a study of somatic mutations in cytotoxic T cells in rheumatoid arthritis (dated by TCRdb to about 2017). The method was the immunoSEQ multiplex PCR assay. TCRdb limited this immuneACCESS table to in-frame rearrangements with V and J called. A share of clones is missing; checked studies link under half to unresolved V genes, and the rest is unexplained. The sample table records approximately 2,800 clones; about 66% of these occur just once. The biggest ten clones account for approximately 12% of the sample. The sequencing input was CD8+ T cells sorted from synovial fluid. The receptors were sampled from a woman aged 18-29 years with rheumatoid arthritis.

The genes are TRBV6-1 and TRBJ2-2; unclear D gene. The germline V and J ends were trimmed by 6 bases and 0 bases, with 11 bases remaining between them. The CDR3 has 15 amino acids. Per germline, CDR1 MNHNS and CDR2 SASEGT. The CDR3 loop reads CASRLANTNTGELFF. CDR3 bases: TGTGCCAGCAGGCTTGCTAATACGAACACCGGGGAGCTGTTTTTT.

CDR3 protein: CASSLELRGGLNEQFF. CDR3 bases: TGCGCCAGCAGCCTAGAACTTCGGGGGGGCCTAAATGAGCAGTTCTTC. J is TRBJ2-1 and V is TRBV4-1; 8 bases align to TRBD2. This CDR3 contains 16 residues. Germline loops: CDR1 MGHRA, CDR2 YSYEKL. The V gene end was trimmed by 4 bases and the J gene end by 7 bases; junction bases not matched to a gene: 12.

V and J are TRBV2 and TRBJ1-1; TRBD1 matches 8 bases. CDR3 size: 14 residues. Germline V gene lookup returns CDR1 SNHLY and CDR2 FYNNEI. Trimming cost V 4 bases and J 3 bases; bases outside gene matches: 4. The CDR3 DNA sequence: TGTGCCAGCAGTGCAGGGGGCGCGGACACTGAAGCTTTCTTT. Amino acid sequence: CASSAGGADTEAFF.

V is TRBV6-1 and J is TRBJ2-5; 7 nucleotides match TRBD1. V shed 9 bases and J 1 base; nucleotides not matched to a gene: 5. This CDR3 has 13 amino acids. Per the germline V gene, CDR1 is MNHNS and CDR2 is SASEGT. CDR3 nucleotides: TGTGCCAGTGAGACAGGGTTCCAAGAGACCCAGTACTTC. As protein: CASETGFQETQYF.

This chain connects TRBV5-1 to TRBJ1-2, with 9 bases lining up with TRBD1. Unmatched junction bases numbered 8, after V lost 4 bases and J lost 4 bases. The CDR3 totals 15 residues. CDR1 is SGHRS, CDR2 YFSETQ, per germline. The CDR3 coding sequence is TGCGCCAGCAGCCCCGGGACAGGGTCTTCCTATGGCTACACCTTC. Its translation: CASSPGTGSSYGYTF.

The J gene is TRBJ2-3, the V gene TRBV9; 11 bases are a match to TRBD2. CDR1 and CDR2 (germline): SGDLS, YYNGEE. The CDR3 runs to 15 residues. The J segment lost 2 bases and the V segment lost 2 bases, leaving 1 base of the junction unmatched. The CDR3 protein is CASSVSGRATDTQYF. In nucleotides, the CDR3 is TGTGCCAGCAGCGTTAGCGGGAGGGCCACAGATACGCAGTATTTT.

The rearrangement uses TRBV28 and TRBJ1-6; 8 bases align to TRBD1. Germline CDR1 reads MDHEN; CDR2 reads SYDVKM. J lost 10 bases, V lost 2 bases, and 4 bases had no gene match. The CDR3 is made up of 14 amino acids. The CDR3 DNA reads as TGTGCCAGCAGTTTAGGGACAGGATACTCACCCCTCCACTTT. It translates to CASSLGTGYSPLHF. Full variable domain (remainder filled in from reference TRBV28 and TRBJ1-6): DVKVTQSSRYLVKRTGEKVFLECVQDMDHENMFWYRQDPGLGLRLIYFSYDVKMKEKGDIPEGYSVSREKKERFSLILESASTNQTSMYLCASSLGTGYSPLHFGNGTRLTVT.

This clone showed up just a few times. This chain connects TRBV15 to TRBJ2-3; D call uncertain. Germline loops: CDR1 LNHNV, CDR2 YYDKDF (reference sequence). The CDR3 extends over 14 amino acids. V lost 0 bases to trimming and J lost 2 bases, with 6 bases between them. The CDR3 sequence is CATSREENTDTQYF. The CDR3 coding sequence is TGTGCCACCAGCAGAGAAGAGAACACAGATACGCAGTATTTT.

This clone was seen only once. The chain uses TRBV19 and TRBJ1-1; D is uncertain. This CDR3 has 14 amino acids. Germline V gene sequence: CDR1 LNHDA, CDR2 SQIVND (reference sequence). V was cut by 3 bases and J by 2 bases, with 10 bases left in between. The CDR3 nucleotides are TGTGCCAGTAGTATTTTTGCGGGAAACACTGAAGCTTTCTTT. Its protein is CASSIFAGNTEAFF.

V and J are TRBV4-1 and TRBJ2-1; 9 bases align to TRBD2. Germline values: CDR1 MGHRA, CDR2 YSYEKL. The trim removed 1 base at V and 9 bases at J, leaving 4 bases unmatched. There are 14 residues in the CDR3. This CDR3 reads CASSQAGLALEQFF. DNA for the CDR3: TGCGCCAGCAGCCAAGCAGGACTAGCGCTTGAGCAGTTCTTC.

This clone is medium-sized. V is TRBV29-1 and J is TRBJ2-7, with 10 bases that match TRBD2. The germline V gene encodes CDR1 SQVTM and CDR2 ANQGSEA. The CDR3 consists of 13 residues. V lost 2 bases to trimming and J lost 4 bases; unmatched junction nucleotides: 2. The CDR3 DNA follows: TGCAGCGTTGAATTAGCGGGGGGATACGAGCAGTACTTC. Amino acids: CSVELAGGYEQYF.

The J gene is TRBJ2-1, the V gene TRBV6-5, with D uncertain. This CDR3 is built from 15 residues. CDR1 and CDR2 from the germline V gene are MNHEY and SVGAGI. The V end was cut by 0 bases, the J end by 0 bases, with 6 bases between. CDR3 loop: CASSYSAGSYNEQFF. Here the CDR3 DNA reads TGTGCCAGCAGTTACTCGGCAGGCTCCTACAATGAGCAGTTCTTC.

V gene TRBV27 combines with J gene TRBJ2-7; 8 nucleotides line up with TRBD1. This CDR3 spans 13 amino acids. J gave up 5 bases and V 4 bases, and 4 bases lay outside the gene matches. Germline CDR1 reads MNHEY; CDR2 reads SMNVEV (reference sequence). This CDR3 is CASSWQGAHEQYF. The DNA for the CDR3 is TGTGCCAGCAGTTGGCAGGGGGCCCACGAGCAGTACTTC.

The chain has TRBV11-3 and TRBJ1-1; no reliable D call. V lost 4 bases to trimming and J lost 5 bases, with 11 bases between them. Germline V lookup: CDR1 SGHNT, CDR2 YENEEA. The CDR3 has 13 residues. The CDR3 sequence is CASSSLGETEAFF. The CDR3 DNA follows: TGTGCCAGCAGCTCCCTTGGGGAGACTGAAGCTTTCTTT.

The chain joins TRBV7-9 to TRBJ2-5; maybe TRBD1 (6 bases). V lost 1 base and J lost 2, with 8 bases in between. The CDR3 is 14 amino acids. Germline loops: CDR1 SEHNR, CDR2 FQNEAQ (reference sequence). CDR3 in DNA: TGTGCCAGCAGCTTAGTTACAGGGCAAGAGACCCAGTACTTC. Encoded protein: CASSLVTGQETQYF.

This clone was seen a handful of times. The V gene is TRBV27, the J gene TRBJ1-5; D is ambiguous. The CDR3 is made up of 17 amino acids. From germline, CDR1 is MNHEY and CDR2 SMNVEV (reference sequence). The germline V and J ends were trimmed by 6 bases and 4 bases, with 22 bases remaining between them. The DNA of the CDR3 is TGTGCCAGCAGGGGTTTAAGTGGGCAGCTCCTTAATCAGCCCCAGCATTTT. Encoded protein: CASRGLSGQLLNQPQHF.

The genes are TRBV19 and TRBJ1-1, with TRBD1 matching 10 bases. The CDR3 is 16 residues long. After removal of 6 bases from V and 5 bases from J, the junction contained 12 bases not matched to a gene. CDR1 LNHDA and CDR2 SQIVND come from the germline V gene (reference sequence). CDR3 in DNA: TGTGCCAGTAGCGCAGGACAGGGGGTAGAAAGAACTGAAGCTTTCTTT. It translates to CASSAGQGVERTEAFF.

This sequence joins TRBV10-3 and TRBJ1-1; no definite D call. The CDR3 runs to 13 residues. V was cut by 8 bases and J by 1 base, with 11 bases left in between. In germline, CDR1 is ENHRY, CDR2 SYGVKD. The CDR3: CAIHPLGNTEAFF. The CDR3, as DNA: TGTGCCATCCATCCCCTCGGGAACACTGAAGCTTTCTTT.

The CDR3 DNA reads as TGTGCCAGCAGTGGACGGGGGGGCAGAGAGACCCAGTACTTC. It specifies CASSGRGGRETQYF. The chain couples TRBV6-1 to TRBJ2-5; 8 bases match TRBD2. V was pared by 4 bases and J by 4 bases, with 5 bases of the junction left unmatched. The germline CDR1 and CDR2 sequences are MNHNS and SASEGT. This CDR3 has 14 residues.

The sample holds a few counts of this clone. V is TRBV29-1 and J is TRBJ2-1, with D possibly being TRBD2 (5 bases). V lost 3 bases and J lost 5, with 8 bases in between. Germline V gives CDR1 SQVTM, CDR2 ANQGSEA. The CDR3 consists of 12 residues. The CDR3 protein is CSVELRDNEQFF. Here the CDR3 DNA reads TGCAGCGTTGAGTTGAGGGACAATGAGCAGTTCTTC.